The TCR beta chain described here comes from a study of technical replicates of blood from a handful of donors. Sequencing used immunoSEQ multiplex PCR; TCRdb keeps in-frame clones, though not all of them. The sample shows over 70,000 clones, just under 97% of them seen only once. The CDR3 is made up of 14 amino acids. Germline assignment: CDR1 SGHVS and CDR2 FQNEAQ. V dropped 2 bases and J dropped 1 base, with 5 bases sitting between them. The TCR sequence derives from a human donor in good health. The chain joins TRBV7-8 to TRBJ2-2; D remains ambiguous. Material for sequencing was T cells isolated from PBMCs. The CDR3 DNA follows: TGTGCCAGCAGCTTAAACGGGAACACCGGGGAGCTGTTTTTT. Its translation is CASSLNGNTGELFF.